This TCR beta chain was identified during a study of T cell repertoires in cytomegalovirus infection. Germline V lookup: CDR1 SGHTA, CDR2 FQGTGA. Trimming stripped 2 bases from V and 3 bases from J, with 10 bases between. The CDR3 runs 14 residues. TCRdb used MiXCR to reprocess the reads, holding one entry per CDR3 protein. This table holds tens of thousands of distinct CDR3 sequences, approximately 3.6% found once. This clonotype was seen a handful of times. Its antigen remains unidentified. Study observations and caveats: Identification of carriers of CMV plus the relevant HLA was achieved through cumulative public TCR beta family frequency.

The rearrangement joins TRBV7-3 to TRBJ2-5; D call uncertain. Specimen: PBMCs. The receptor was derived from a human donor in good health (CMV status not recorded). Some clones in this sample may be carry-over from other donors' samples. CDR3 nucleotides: TGTGCCAGCAGCTTAGAATATGGGGAAGAGACCCAGTACTTC. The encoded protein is CASSLEYGEETQYF.